This TCR beta chain was retrieved from a study of T-cell reconstitution after alpha-beta-depleted transplantation in children. Study outcomes and limitations: Newly generated T cells supplied most T-cell counts and diversity one year post-transplant. Expanded clones from the graft, numbering several hundred, reportedly supplied alpha-beta T cells about two months after transplant.

A note on this clonotype: The antigen remains unidentified.

As it was prepared, the TCRbeta library received unique molecular identifiers. TCRdb re-called the PCR reads through MiXCR, storing one row per CDR3 protein. The top ten hold around two fifths of the sample, which has hundreds of thousands of distinct CDR3 sequences, roughly 17% seen once. This receptor was obtained from a male patient between 2 and 10 years old who had a stem cell transplant for acute lymphoblastic leukemia, so the T cells may come from the graft donor. The specimen comprised PBMCs, mostly from graft donor cells, sampled 360 days after TCRalphabeta/CD19-depleted stem cell transplant.

The CDR3 DNA follows: TGTGCCACCAGCAGAGATTTACAGGCGCGAGCGGGAGGTACCAAAAACATTCAGTACTTC. Protein sequence: CATSRDLQARAGGTKNIQYF. The chain carries TRBV15 and TRBJ2-4; the match to TRBD2 covers 9 bases. This CDR3 has 20 amino acids. V dropped 0 bases and J dropped 2; count of bases not matched to a gene: 14. Germline CDR1 LNHNV, CDR2 YYDKDF (reference sequence).